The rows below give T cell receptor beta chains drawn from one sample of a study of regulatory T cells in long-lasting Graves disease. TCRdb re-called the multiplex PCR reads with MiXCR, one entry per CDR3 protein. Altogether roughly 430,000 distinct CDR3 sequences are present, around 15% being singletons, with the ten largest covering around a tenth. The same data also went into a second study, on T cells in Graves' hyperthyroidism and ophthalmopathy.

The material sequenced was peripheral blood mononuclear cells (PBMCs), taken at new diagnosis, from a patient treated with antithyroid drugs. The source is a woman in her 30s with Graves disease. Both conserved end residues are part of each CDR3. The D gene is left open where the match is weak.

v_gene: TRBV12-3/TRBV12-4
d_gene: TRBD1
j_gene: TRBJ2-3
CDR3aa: CASSLRQGSPADTQYF

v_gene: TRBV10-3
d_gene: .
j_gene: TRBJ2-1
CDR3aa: CAISDFVEEQFF

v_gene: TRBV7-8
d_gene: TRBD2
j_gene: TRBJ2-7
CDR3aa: CASSGTSGNSEQYF

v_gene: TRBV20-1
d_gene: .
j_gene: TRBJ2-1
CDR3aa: CSARESGGENEQFF

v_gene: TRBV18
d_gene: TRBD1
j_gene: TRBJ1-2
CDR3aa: CASSAGDRVNYGYTF

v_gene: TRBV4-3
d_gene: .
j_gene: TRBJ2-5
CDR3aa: CASSQDLRGAWGETQYF

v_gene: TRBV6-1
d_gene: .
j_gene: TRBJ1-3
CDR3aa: CASRDVSSGNTIYF

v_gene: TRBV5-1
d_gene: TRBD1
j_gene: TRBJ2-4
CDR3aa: CASAGQGTAKNIQYF

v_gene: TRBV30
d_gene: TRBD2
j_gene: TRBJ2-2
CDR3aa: CACGLAGYGNTGELFF

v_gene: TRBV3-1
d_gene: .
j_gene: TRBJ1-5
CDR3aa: CASSQEVAQGQPQHF

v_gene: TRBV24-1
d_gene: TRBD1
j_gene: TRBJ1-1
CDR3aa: CATRSDRGLQGPEAFF

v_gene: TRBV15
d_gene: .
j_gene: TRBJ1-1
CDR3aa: CATSSIISHLNTEAFF

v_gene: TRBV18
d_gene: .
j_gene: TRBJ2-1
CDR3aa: CASSPRGGTAPSYNEQFF

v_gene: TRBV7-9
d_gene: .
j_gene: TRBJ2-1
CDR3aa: CASSLARASYNEQFF

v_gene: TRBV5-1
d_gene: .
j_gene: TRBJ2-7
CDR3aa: CASSLEGSAYEQYF

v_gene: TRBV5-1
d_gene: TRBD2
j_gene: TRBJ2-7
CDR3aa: CASSRTSGSSSYEQYF

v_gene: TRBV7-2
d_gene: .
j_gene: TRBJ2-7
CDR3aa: CASRPGTGLYEQYF

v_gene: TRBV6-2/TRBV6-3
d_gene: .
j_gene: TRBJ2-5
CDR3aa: CASSFAAGATSQETQYF

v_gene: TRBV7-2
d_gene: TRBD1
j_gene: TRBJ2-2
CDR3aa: CASSQDRGLGTGELFF

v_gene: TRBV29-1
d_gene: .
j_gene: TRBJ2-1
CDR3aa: CSVNFRGNEQFF

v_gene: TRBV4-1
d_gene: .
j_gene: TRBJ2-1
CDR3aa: CASSLRAPTHYNEQFF

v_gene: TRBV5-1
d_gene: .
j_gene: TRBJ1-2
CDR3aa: CASRPGSPNYGYTF

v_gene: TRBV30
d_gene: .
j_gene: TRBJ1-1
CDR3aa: CAWSTPRTGPNTEAFF

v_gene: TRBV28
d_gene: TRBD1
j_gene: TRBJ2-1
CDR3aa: CASVTGGLSYNEQFF

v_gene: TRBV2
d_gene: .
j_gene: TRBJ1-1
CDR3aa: CASKVGGGNTEAFF

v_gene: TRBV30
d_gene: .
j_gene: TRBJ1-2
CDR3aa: CASGSGVGYTF

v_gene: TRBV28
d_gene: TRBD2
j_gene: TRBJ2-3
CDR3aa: CASSPRLAGQSTDTQYF

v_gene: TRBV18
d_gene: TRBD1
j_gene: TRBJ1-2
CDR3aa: CASSPTPGQGKGGGDYGHTF

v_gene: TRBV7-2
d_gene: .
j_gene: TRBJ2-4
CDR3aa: CASSLIPGRSQYF

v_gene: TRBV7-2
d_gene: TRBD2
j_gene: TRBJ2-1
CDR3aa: CAIGGTSDPFSYNEQFF

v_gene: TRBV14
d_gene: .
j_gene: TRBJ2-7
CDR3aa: CASSQGRDPGLYEQYF

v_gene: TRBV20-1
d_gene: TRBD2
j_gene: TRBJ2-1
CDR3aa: CSARGRDYLQFAYNEQFF

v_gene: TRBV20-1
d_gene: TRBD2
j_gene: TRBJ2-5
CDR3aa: CSAPRTSGMGETQYF

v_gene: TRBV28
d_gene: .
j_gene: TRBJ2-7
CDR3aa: CASRRGKGLRYEQYF

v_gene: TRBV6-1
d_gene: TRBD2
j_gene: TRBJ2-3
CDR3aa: CASSPAGGAIDTQYF

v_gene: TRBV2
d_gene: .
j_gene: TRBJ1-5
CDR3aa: CASSAGPPQHF

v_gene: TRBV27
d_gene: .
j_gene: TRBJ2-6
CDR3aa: CASRSVDGSGANVLTF

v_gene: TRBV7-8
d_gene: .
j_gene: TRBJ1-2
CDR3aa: CASSRGGNYGYTF

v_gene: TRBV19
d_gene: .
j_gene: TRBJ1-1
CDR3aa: CASSPEVSSFEAFF

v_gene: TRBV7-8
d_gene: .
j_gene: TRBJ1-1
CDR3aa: CASSLVGRARNTEAFF

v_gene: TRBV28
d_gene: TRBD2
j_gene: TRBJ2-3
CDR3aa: CASSSPGLGTDTQYF

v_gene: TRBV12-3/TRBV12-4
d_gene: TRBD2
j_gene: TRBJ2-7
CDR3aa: CASSFVPGLAGGSYEQYF

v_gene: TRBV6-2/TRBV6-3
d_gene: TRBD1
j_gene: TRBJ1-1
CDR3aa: CASRQGVKNTEAFF

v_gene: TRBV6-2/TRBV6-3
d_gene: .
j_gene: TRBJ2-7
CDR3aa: CASRYRGLWYEQYF

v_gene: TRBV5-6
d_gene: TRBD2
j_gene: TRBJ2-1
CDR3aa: CASSLAGLPPFNEQFF

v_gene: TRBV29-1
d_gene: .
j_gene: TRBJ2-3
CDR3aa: CSSSGGKGTDTQYF

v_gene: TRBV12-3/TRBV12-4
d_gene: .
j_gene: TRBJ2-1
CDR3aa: CASTRGEFNEQFF

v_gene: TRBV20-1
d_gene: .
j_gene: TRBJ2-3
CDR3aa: CSASLDGTDTQYF

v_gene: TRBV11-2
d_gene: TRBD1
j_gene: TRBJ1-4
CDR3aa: CASSVTGALMGEKLFF

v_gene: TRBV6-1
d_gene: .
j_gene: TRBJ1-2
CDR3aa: CASSPRGPSYGYTF

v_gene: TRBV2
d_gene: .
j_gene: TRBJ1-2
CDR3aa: CASTRPGENYGYTF

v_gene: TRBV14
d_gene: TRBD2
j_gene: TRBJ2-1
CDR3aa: CASSRLAGVYNEQFF

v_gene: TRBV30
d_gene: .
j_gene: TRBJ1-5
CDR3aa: CAWNVRGKPQHF

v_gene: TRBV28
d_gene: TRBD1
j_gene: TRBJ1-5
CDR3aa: CASSKTTGLNQPQHF

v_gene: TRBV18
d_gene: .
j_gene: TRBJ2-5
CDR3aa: CASSPSPISRQETQYF

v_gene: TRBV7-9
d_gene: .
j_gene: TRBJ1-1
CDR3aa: CASSKDAILNTEAFF